These 22 T cell receptor beta chains were all obtained from the same sample, sequenced in a study of long-term antiretroviral therapy in people with HIV. Sequencing used immunoSEQ v3.0 at survey level. Clones were read by immunoSEQ multiplex PCR, and TCRdb kept only the in-frame ones, dropping some. The profile covers some 28,000 clones, with about 95% appearing a single time and over 3% taken by the ten largest. Sequencing was performed on unsorted PBMCs, taken 5.3 years after starting antiretroviral therapy. The receptors originated from a man aged 45-65 years with HIV.

The sample holds one count of this clone. The chain employs TRBV5-4 and TRBJ2-3; no clear D gene. CDR1 and CDR2 from the germline V gene are SGHNT and YYREEE (reference sequence). CDR3 size: 14 residues. Trimming removed 4 bases at V and 6 bases at J, with 15 bases between. The CDR3, as DNA: TGTGCCAGCAGCCACGGACCGACAAGGGATACGCAGTATTTT. This translates into CASSHGPTRDTQYF. The full variable domain, its missing parts supplied by reference TRBV5-4 and TRBJ2-3, is ETGVTQSPTHLIKTRGQQVTLRCSSQSGHNTVSWYQQALGQGPQFIFQYYREEENGRGNFPPRFSGLQFPNYSSELNVNALELDDSALYLCASSHGPTRDTQYFGPGTRLTVL.

The rearrangement joins TRBV19 to TRBJ1-1; D possibly corresponds to TRBD1 (5 bases). The germline V gene encodes CDR1 LNHDA and CDR2 SQIVND (reference sequence). Trimming removed 3 bases from V and 2 bases from J, with 16 bases in between. The CDR3 has 16 residues. CDR3 nucleotide sequence: TGTGCCAGTAGTATCGGAACGGGGCAGGGCAACACTGAAGCTTTCTTT. This gives the protein CASSIGTGQGNTEAFF.

V and J are TRBV5-6 and TRBJ1-2, with 9 positions matching TRBD1. V gave up 4 bases and J gave up 4 bases; unmatched junction bases: 5. CDR1 is SGHDT, CDR2 YYEEEE, per germline. CDR3 length: 14 amino acids. The CDR3 sequence: CASSDGTGPYGYTF. The CDR3 nucleotides read TGTGCCAGCAGCGACGGGACAGGGCCCTATGGCTACACCTTC.

The chain's CDR3 is CASSLGGGRSNQPQHF. CDR3 in DNA: TGTGCCAGCAGCTTAGGGGGGGGCAGAAGCAATCAGCCCCAGCATTTT. The chain links TRBV7-9 to TRBJ1-5; maybe TRBD1 (6 bases). Trimming pared 1 base from V and 1 base from J, leaving 11 bases between. The CDR3 length is 16 residues. Germline V gives CDR1 SEHNR, CDR2 FQNEAQ (reference sequence).

The chain uses TRBV18 and TRBJ1-1; no reliable D call. With 0 bases removed from V and 4 bases from J, the gap between germline ends came to 12 bases. Germline-derived CDR1 and CDR2 are KGHSH and LQKENI. CDR3 length: 15 residues. CDR3 DNA: TGTGCCAGCTCACCACCGGGCAGCGCTATCACTGAAGCTTTCTTT. Protein sequence: CASSPPGSAITEAFF.

This chain uses TRBV7-6 with TRBJ1-3; 8 bases are shared with TRBD1. The trim removed 1 base at V and 6 bases at J, leaving 5 bases unmatched. Germline-derived CDR1 and CDR2 are SGHVS and FNYEAQ. CDR3 length: 15 residues. CDR3 nucleotide sequence: TGTGCCAGCAGCTTAGGGACAGGGTTGGAAAACACCATATATTTT. Translated: CASSLGTGLENTIYF.

The chain is built from TRBV5-1 and TRBJ1-1; tentative D call: TRBD1 (5 bases). Germline V lookup: CDR1 SGHRS, CDR2 YFSETQ. V lost 3 bases to trimming and J lost 1 base, with 13 bases between them. The CDR3 totals 15 residues. In DNA, the CDR3 is TGCGCCAGCAGCTACCCGGGACGTTCGAACACTGAAGCTTTCTTT. Translating gives CASSYPGRSNTEAFF.

The chain is built from TRBV29-1 and TRBJ2-1; TRBD1 is a possible D gene (7 bases). Germline V gene lookup returns CDR1 SQVTM and CDR2 ANQGSEA. This CDR3 has 13 amino acids. V was shortened by 4 bases and J by 6 bases, with 13 bases between the two germline ends. DNA for the CDR3: TGCAGCGTTGCTGGGCAGGGGGGCAATGAGCAGTTCTTC. It is translated as CSVAGQGGNEQFF.

The chain has TRBV5-1 and TRBJ2-5; D may be TRBD2 (6 bases). This CDR3 is 14 amino acids long. Per the germline V gene, CDR1 is SGHRS and CDR2 is YFSETQ. Trimming pared 2 bases from V and 9 bases from J, leaving 17 bases between. The CDR3 region has the DNA TGCGCCAGCAGCTTCGGGACTCTTGGGGAGGCCCAGTACTTC. It translates to CASSFGTLGEAQYF.

The chain has TRBV4-1 and TRBJ1-2, with D tentatively TRBD1 (5 bases). Deletions cut 4 bases from V and 2 bases from J, with 11 bases between. CDR1 and CDR2 from the germline V gene are MGHRA and YSYEKL. CDR3 length equals 14 residues. CDR3 nucleotides: TGCGCCAGCAGCCCCAGGGAGGGAAACTATGGCTACACCTTC. Translating gives CASSPREGNYGYTF.

The V gene is TRBV27, the J gene TRBJ2-1, with 12 positions matching TRBD2. This CDR3 has 15 amino acids. Germline CDR1 and CDR2: MNHEY and SMNVEV (reference sequence). Trimming cost V 4 bases and J 13 bases; bases outside gene matches: 11. CDR3 region: CASSSTPSGGAFQFF. CDR3 bases: TGTGCCAGCAGTTCAACGCCTAGCGGGGGGGCCTTTCAGTTCTTC.

This chain joins TRBV9 and TRBJ2-1; 7 nucleotides line up with TRBD1. CDR3 size: 18 residues. The trim removed 0 bases at V and 4 bases at J, leaving 13 bases unmatched. Germline CDR1 is SGDLS and CDR2 is YYNGEE. The CDR3 reads CASSVEAGQVLPYNEQFF. DNA for the CDR3: TGTGCCAGCAGCGTAGAGGCAGGACAGGTCTTACCTTACAATGAGCAGTTCTTC.

The V gene is TRBV27, the J gene TRBJ2-1; D gene ambiguous. V was pared by 1 base and J by 3 bases, with 7 bases between. The CDR3 is made up of 14 amino acids. From germline, CDR1 is MNHEY and CDR2 SMNVEV (reference sequence). In nucleotides, the CDR3 is TGTGCCAGCAGTTTATTGAACAGCTACAATGAGCAGTTCTTC. Its translation is CASSLLNSYNEQFF.

This clone was seen just once. The V and J genes are TRBV28 and TRBJ1-5; possibly TRBD1 for D (6 bases). The germline V gene has CDR1 MDHEN and CDR2 SYDVKM. The V end was cut by 3 bases, the J end by 3 bases, with 12 bases between. This CDR3 has 15 residues. CDR3 loop: CASSLFGQNNQPQHF. The CDR3 nucleotides are TGTGCCAGCAGTTTGTTTGGACAGAACAATCAGCCCCAGCATTTT.

V and J are TRBV7-2 and TRBJ1-5, with D hard to call. This CDR3 is 14 amino acids long. Germline CDR1 SGHTA, CDR2 FQGNSA. The germline V and J ends were trimmed by 0 bases and 5 bases, with 8 bases remaining between them. CDR3 protein: CASSLAGIHQPQHF. CDR3 nucleotide sequence: TGTGCCAGCAGCTTAGCAGGGATCCATCAGCCCCAGCATTTT.

This clone was observed a handful of times. The chain employs TRBV28 and TRBJ2-3; D is ambiguous. V was clipped by 2 bases and J by 4 bases, with 7 bases between them. This CDR3 is 13 amino acids long. CDR1 is MDHEN, CDR2 SYDVKM, per germline. The CDR3 nucleotides are TGTGCCAGCAGTTTACCCTCCCCAGATACGCAGTATTTT. It yields the protein CASSLPSPDTQYF.

The chain joins TRBV4-3 to TRBJ2-7; no definite D call. The CDR3 is 15 amino acids. Germline values: CDR1 LGHNA, CDR2 YSLEER. The V end lost 1 base, the J end lost 2 bases, and 12 bases lay between the germline ends. The CDR3 region has the DNA TGCGCCAGCAGCCAAGGAATAGGCAGCCCCTACGAGCAGTACTTC. This codes for CASSQGIGSPYEQYF.

Note on this clone: Distinct nucleotide sequences in the sample also encode this CDR3. This chain links TRBV15 with TRBJ2-7; maybe TRBD2 (6 bases). The CDR3 spans 14 residues. Trimming shortened V by 0 bases and J by 2 bases, and 8 bases separated the two germline ends. Germline V gives CDR1 LNHNV, CDR2 YYDKDF (reference sequence). The CDR3 is CATSRDRGTYEQYF. Written as DNA, the CDR3 is TGTGCCACCAGCAGAGATCGGGGGACCTACGAGCAGTACTTC.

This clone occurred once. The chain recombines TRBV19 with TRBJ2-7; D is ambiguous. The CDR3 is 14 amino acids. Per germline, CDR1 LNHDA and CDR2 SQIVND (reference sequence). The V end was cut by 0 bases, the J end by 5 bases, with 11 bases between. CDR3 amino acids: CASSIDLTVHEQYF. The CDR3 coding sequence is TGTGCCAGTAGTATAGATTTAACAGTCCACGAGCAGTACTTC.

The rearrangement links TRBV9 to TRBJ1-4; no definite D call. The CDR3 totals 14 residues. Trimming stripped 0 bases from V and 4 bases from J, with 7 bases between. Looked up from germline, CDR1 is SGDLS and CDR2 is YYNGEE. DNA for the CDR3: TGTGCCAGCAGCGTAGCAGGCAGTAATGAAAAACTGTTTTTT. It translates to CASSVAGSNEKLFF.

This clone is a singleton in its sample. The chain couples TRBV5-1 to TRBJ2-3, with TRBD2 matching over 8 bases. Germline CDR1 and CDR2: SGHRS and YFSETQ. Losses at the gene ends were 0 bases for V and 8 bases for J; bases not matched to a gene: 20. This CDR3 region has 19 residues. The DNA for the CDR3 is TGCGCCAGCAGCTTGGCATCCGGGGGGGCTGGGGGACGCTCAGGTACGCAGTATTTT. Its translation is CASSLASGGAGGRSGTQYF.

CDR3 amino acids: CASSLGSGRAAYEQYF. In DNA, the CDR3 is TGTGCCAGCAGCTTAGGCTCGGGAAGGGCGGCCTACGAGCAGTACTTC. The chain links TRBV7-7 to TRBJ2-7; maybe TRBD2 (5 bases). The CDR3 extends over 16 amino acids. Germline V CDR1 and CDR2: SSHAT, FNYEAQ (reference sequence). V was clipped by 1 base and J by 2 bases, with 15 bases between them.